This T cell receptor (beta chain) is drawn from a study of cytomegalovirus exposure and HLA in healthy donors. Overall study results and limits: Exclusion applied to some V segments, including TRBV6-2 and TRBV6-3, as they were indistinguishable. Beyond CMV serostatus, there was no information to go on about immune exposure. Being productive about 90% or about 30% of the time was typical of most TCR beta V segments in an earlier analysis. In vitro data verified a few CMV-associated chains as specific for CMV antigens.

This clone was counted only a few times. Its matching antigen is unknown. After removal of 4 bases from V and 10 bases from J, the junction contained 14 bases not matched to a gene. Germline V lookup: CDR1 SGHKS, CDR2 YYEKEE (reference sequence). The CDR3 contains 16 residues. The PCR was carried out with 60 Vbeta primers and 13 Jbeta primers. Some clones are missing from TCRdb's copy, which holds only in-frame ones; the method was immunoSEQ multiplex PCR. The sample contains a few hundred thousand clones, roughly four fifths of which appear only once. Sequencing was performed on PBMCs. The receptor was isolated from a woman aged 40 to 50 in good health and CMV-seropositive. The V call is TRBV5-5, the J call TRBJ1-4, with TRBD1 identical over 9 bases. CDR3 sequence reads: CASSLEGGQGGRKLFF. DNA of the CDR3: TGTGCCAGCAGCCTGGAGGGGGGACAGGGTGGGCGAAAACTGTTTTTT.